This T cell receptor beta chain was captured in a study of regulatory T cells in long-lasting Graves disease. The time point denotes: newly diagnosed GD, antithyroid drugs for less than 3 months. Extracted PBMC RNA gave rise to the TCR library. Building of the TCR beta libraries involved iRepertoire HTBI primers and Arm-PCR of CDR3 regions. TCRdb processed the multiplex PCR reads anew with MiXCR; each CDR3 protein has one entry. In the table there are 440,000 or so distinct CDR3 sequences, just under 15% of which are singletons. Many counts were recorded for this clonotype. One end of the junction does not line up with germline, which may come from a read error. This sample was also put to use in a study of T cells in Graves' hyperthyroidism and ophthalmopathy.

This receptor was identified in a woman in her twenties or thirties with Graves disease. The sequencing used peripheral blood mononuclear cells (PBMCs), collected at new diagnosis, from a patient treated with antithyroid drugs.

CDR3 in amino acids: CASSQVAGGPYEQYF. The CDR3 coding sequence is TGTGCCAGCAGCCAAGTTGCGGGAGGGCCCTACGAGCAGTACTTC. The chain combines TRBV4-1 with TRBJ2-7; 9 bases align to TRBD2. This CDR3 region has 15 residues. Germline-derived CDR1 and CDR2 are MGHRA and YSYEKL.